This TCR beta chain came from a study of T cells after yellow fever vaccination. TCRdb analysed the 5' RACE reads with MiXCR anew, one entry per CDR3 protein. The data contain roughly 350,000 distinct CDR3 sequences, over 4% of them singletons. The CDR3 runs 14 residues. CDR1 ENHRY and CDR2 SYGVKD come from the germline V gene. Losses at the gene ends were 6 bases for V and 3 bases for J; bases not matched to a gene: 7. Notes on the study in general: Although the secondary response was weaker, it peaked faster, at day 5 versus 15. Most primary-vaccination clones recurred post-booster (around 95% CD4, about 90% CD8).

In regard to this clonotype: The target antigen is unknown.

The source of this sequence is a man younger than 35 who received the YFV17D yellow fever vaccine. Specimen: PBMCs, collected 5 days after the yellow fever booster vaccination. V gene TRBV10-3 combines with J gene TRBJ1-1; TRBD1 matches at 7 bases. The CDR3 DNA sequence: TGTGCCATCAGGGGGGACAGAGCGGACACTGAAGCTTTCTTT. Protein product: CAIRGDRADTEAFF.